Listed below are T cell receptor beta chains from one sample, sequenced in a study of T cells in localized non-small cell lung cancer. Sequencing was performed with immunoSEQ multiplex PCR; in TCRdb, only in-frame clones are kept and a portion is missing. Of 50,000 or so clones in the sample, about four fifths were seen once. The specimen was peripheral blood, collected before any cancer treatment. These receptors came from an older female donor with stage II squamous cell lung carcinoma. The CDR3 runs from the conserved cysteine through the conserved F or W. D genes are given only for firm matches. The listing skips clone size in some rows; elsewhere it reads once, few, many or a size class.

V: TRBV19
size: NA
J: TRBJ2-3
D: NA
DNA: TGTGCCAGTAGTAAGGGCGACACGGATACGCAGTATTTT
CDR3: CASSKGDTDTQYF

V: TRBV11-2
size: NA
J: TRBJ1-6
D: NA
DNA: TGTGCCAGCAGCTTATTAAGGACCCCGAGCTCCTATAATTCACCCCTCCACTTT
CDR3: CASSLLRTPSSYNSPLHF

V: TRBV19
size: NA
J: TRBJ1-1
D: NA
DNA: TGTGCCAGTAGTATAGGAGCGAACACTGAAGCTTTCTTT
CDR3: CASSIGANTEAFF

V: TRBV5-6
size: NA
J: TRBJ2-7
D: TRBD2
DNA: TGTGCCAGCAGCTTCCGAGCGGGGGGGTCCTACGAGCAGTACTTC
CDR3: CASSFRAGGSYEQYF

V: TRBV7-2
size: NA
J: TRBJ1-4
D: NA
DNA: TGTGCCAGCAGCCCCACAGGGAGGGACGAAAAACTGTTTTTT
CDR3: CASSPTGRDEKLFF

V: TRBV5-4
size: once
J: TRBJ1-1
D: NA
DNA: TGTGCCAGCAGCCGCCCCGGGGGGGCGGGTACTGAAGCTTTCTTT
CDR3: CASSRPGGAGTEAFF

V: TRBV6-6
size: few
J: TRBJ1-6
D: NA
DNA: TGTGCCAGCATCTGGGGCCAAACGGATTCACCCCTCCACTTT
CDR3: CASIWGQTDSPLHF

V: TRBV30
size: few
J: TRBJ1-4
D: NA
DNA: TGTGCCTGGGGCCACGCCCAGGGAAGTAATGAAAAACTGTTTTTT
CDR3: CAWGHAQGSNEKLFF

V: TRBV7-6
size: NA
J: TRBJ1-5
D: NA
DNA: TGTGCCAGCAGCTACAGCGATAGCAATCAGCCCCAGCATTTT
CDR3: CASSYSDSNQPQHF

V: TRBV7-3
size: NA
J: TRBJ2-4
D: NA
DNA: TGTGCCAGCAGCCCCCAACCCTTACAGGGAACCCTCAAAAACATTCAGTACTTC
CDR3: CASSPQPLQGTLKNIQYF

V: TRBV4-3
size: NA
J: TRBJ2-1
D: NA
DNA: TGCGCCAGCAGCCAGCACCATGGGGGCTCCTACAATGAGCAGTTCTTC
CDR3: CASSQHHGGSYNEQFF

V: TRBV11-2
size: NA
J: TRBJ2-7
D: NA
DNA: TGTGCCAGCAGCTTGGGTAGGGGTGTGGGAGAGCAGTACTTC
CDR3: CASSLGRGVGEQYF

V: TRBV19
size: NA
J: TRBJ1-1
D: NA
DNA: TGTGCCAGTACCCCCAGTCAGAACACTGAAGCTTTCTTT
CDR3: CASTPSQNTEAFF

V: TRBV28
size: NA
J: TRBJ2-2
D: TRBD1
DNA: TGTGCCAGCAGGCTAACCGGGACAGGGAACACCGGGGAGCTGTTTTTT
CDR3: CASRLTGTGNTGELFF

V: TRBV7-8
size: NA
J: TRBJ1-4
D: TRBD1
DNA: TGTGCCAGCAGCCGAGCCGGGACAGGCGGAAAGGGGACTAATGAAAAACTGTTTTTT
CDR3: CASSRAGTGGKGTNEKLFF

V: TRBV2
size: NA
J: TRBJ2-2
D: TRBD1
DNA: TGTGCCAGCAGTGACGTGGGACAGGGGACCGGGGAGCTGTTTTTT
CDR3: CASSDVGQGTGELFF

V: TRBV6-1
size: NA
J: TRBJ1-2
D: NA
DNA: TGTGCCAGCAGCAAGACAACTAACTATGGCTACACCTTC
CDR3: CASSKTTNYGYTF

V: TRBV2
size: NA
J: TRBJ1-2
D: NA
DNA: TGTGCCAGCAGTGGAGTGGAGGATCCGGGAAGATATGGCTACACCTTC
CDR3: CASSGVEDPGRYGYTF

V: TRBV27
size: NA
J: TRBJ1-4
D: NA
DNA: TGTGCCAGCAGTTTATCCGGGCAGTTTAATGAAAAACTGTTTTTT
CDR3: CASSLSGQFNEKLFF

V: TRBV2
size: NA
J: TRBJ1-5
D: NA
DNA: TGTGCCAGCAGTGTAGAGACAGGAAATCAGCCCCAGCATTTT
CDR3: CASSVETGNQPQHF

V: TRBV7-6
size: NA
J: TRBJ1-1
D: NA
DNA: TGTGCCAGCAGTTCCGGACTTAACACTGAAGCTTTCTTT
CDR3: CASSSGLNTEAFF

V: TRBV7-2
size: NA
J: TRBJ2-1
D: NA
DNA: TGTGCCAGCAGCTCGCGGGGAAGGGTAAGAAACAATGAGCAGTTCTTC
CDR3: CASSSRGRVRNNEQFF

V: TRBV10-3
size: NA
J: TRBJ2-7
D: TRBD1
DNA: TGTGCCAGTTCCGGGACAGACTACGAGCAGTACTTC
CDR3: CASSGTDYEQYF

V: TRBV9
size: NA
J: TRBJ1-4
D: NA
DNA: TGTGCCAGCAGCGTAGATTTTCGGGGTAATGAAAAACTGTTTTTT
CDR3: CASSVDFRGNEKLFF

V: TRBV6-1
size: NA
J: TRBJ1-5
D: NA
DNA: TGTGCCAGCAGTGAATTCGGTGGGCAGGGAACCAAGGGGAGCAATCAGCCCCAGCATTTT
CDR3: CASSEFGGQGTKGSNQPQHF

V: TRBV30
size: once
J: TRBJ2-5
D: NA
DNA: TGTGCCTGGAGGCGGACGATGGAGACCCAGTACTTC
CDR3: CAWRRTMETQYF

V: TRBV6-1
size: NA
J: TRBJ1-1
D: TRBD1
DNA: TGTGCCAGCAGCGGCAGGGGGCGCGACACTGAAGCTTTCTTT
CDR3: CASSGRGRDTEAFF

V: TRBV28
size: few
J: TRBJ2-6
D: TRBD1
DNA: TGTGCCAGCAGAACAGGGGCTGGGGCCAACGTCCTGACTTTC
CDR3: CASRTGAGANVLTF

V: TRBV7-3
size: NA
J: TRBJ1-1
D: NA
DNA: TGTGCCAGCAGCTTCAAGGGGAAGGCTGAAGCTTTCTTT
CDR3: CASSFKGKAEAFF

V: TRBV2
size: NA
J: TRBJ1-5
D: NA
DNA: TGTGCCAGCAGTGAAAGCAGGGTGGGAGGCAATCAGCCCCAGCATTTT
CDR3: CASSESRVGGNQPQHF

V: TRBV9
size: few
J: TRBJ2-1
D: NA
DNA: TGTGCCAGCAGCGTATCCCTCGGAGGGGATTCCAACAATGAGCAGTTCTTC
CDR3: CASSVSLGGDSNNEQFF

V: TRBV5-1
size: few
J: TRBJ2-7
D: NA
DNA: TGCGCCAGCAGCTTTGAGGCAGCCTTGGGAGAGCAGTACTTC
CDR3: CASSFEAALGEQYF

V: TRBV7-9
size: medium-sized
J: TRBJ1-6
D: TRBD1
DNA: TGTGCCAGCAGTTCACATGAGAGGACAGGCTTTGGGTCACCCCTCCACTTT
CDR3: CASSSHERTGFGSPLHF

V: TRBV7-9
size: NA
J: TRBJ1-6
D: TRBD1
DNA: TGTGCCAGCAGCTTAAGGGGACAGCAAAATTCACCCCTCCACTTT
CDR3: CASSLRGQQNSPLHF

V: TRBV19
size: NA
J: TRBJ1-1
D: NA
DNA: TGTGCCAGTAGCGCTCAAGGGGACACTGAAGCTTTCTTT
CDR3: CASSAQGDTEAFF

V: TRBV6-5
size: once
J: TRBJ1-1
D: NA
DNA: TGTGCCAGCAGTTACGAGGGGGACATGAACACTGAAGCTTTCTTT
CDR3: CASSYEGDMNTEAFF

V: TRBV5-1
size: NA
J: TRBJ1-4
D: NA
DNA: TGCGCCAGCAGGTTGGGGACGGGTGCAACTAATGAAAAACTGTTTTTT
CDR3: CASRLGTGATNEKLFF

V: TRBV27
size: NA
J: TRBJ1-1
D: NA
DNA: TGTGCCAGCAGTTCCCGAACAGCTGGGTGGAACACTGAAGCTTTCTTT
CDR3: CASSSRTAGWNTEAFF

V: TRBV7-2
size: NA
J: TRBJ2-1
D: NA
DNA: TGTGCCAGCAGCCCTCCGACTCACAATGAGCAGTTCTTC
CDR3: CASSPPTHNEQFF

V: TRBV19
size: NA
J: TRBJ2-7
D: TRBD1
DNA: TGTGCCAGTAGTGTAGCCGGGACAGATACCTCCTACGAGCAGTACTTC
CDR3: CASSVAGTDTSYEQYF

V: TRBV6-5
size: once
J: TRBJ1-1
D: TRBD1
DNA: TGTGCCACCTGCGACAGGGTTAACACTGAAGCTTTCTTT
CDR3: CATCDRVNTEAFF

V: TRBV4-2
size: NA
J: TRBJ2-2
D: TRBD2
DNA: TGTGCCAGCAGCCAAGATGAATCTAGCGGGGGAGTCGGGGAGCTGTTTTTT
CDR3: CASSQDESSGGVGELFF

V: TRBV19
size: NA
J: TRBJ2-2
D: TRBD1
DNA: TGTGCCAGTAGTTTCCCGACAGGGGTGGACACCGGGGAGCTGTTTTTT
CDR3: CASSFPTGVDTGELFF